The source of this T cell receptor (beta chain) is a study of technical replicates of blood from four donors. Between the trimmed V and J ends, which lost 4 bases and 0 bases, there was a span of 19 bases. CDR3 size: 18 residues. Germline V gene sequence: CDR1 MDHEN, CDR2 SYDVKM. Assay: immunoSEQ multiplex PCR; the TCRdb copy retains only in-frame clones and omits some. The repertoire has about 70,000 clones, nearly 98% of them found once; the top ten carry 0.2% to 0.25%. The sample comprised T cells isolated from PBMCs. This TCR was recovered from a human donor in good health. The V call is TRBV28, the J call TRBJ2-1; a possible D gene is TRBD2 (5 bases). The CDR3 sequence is CASSSLKGGWSSYNEQFF. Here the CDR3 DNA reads TGTGCCAGCAGTTCCCTCAAAGGAGGTTGGAGCTCCTACAATGAGCAGTTCTTC.